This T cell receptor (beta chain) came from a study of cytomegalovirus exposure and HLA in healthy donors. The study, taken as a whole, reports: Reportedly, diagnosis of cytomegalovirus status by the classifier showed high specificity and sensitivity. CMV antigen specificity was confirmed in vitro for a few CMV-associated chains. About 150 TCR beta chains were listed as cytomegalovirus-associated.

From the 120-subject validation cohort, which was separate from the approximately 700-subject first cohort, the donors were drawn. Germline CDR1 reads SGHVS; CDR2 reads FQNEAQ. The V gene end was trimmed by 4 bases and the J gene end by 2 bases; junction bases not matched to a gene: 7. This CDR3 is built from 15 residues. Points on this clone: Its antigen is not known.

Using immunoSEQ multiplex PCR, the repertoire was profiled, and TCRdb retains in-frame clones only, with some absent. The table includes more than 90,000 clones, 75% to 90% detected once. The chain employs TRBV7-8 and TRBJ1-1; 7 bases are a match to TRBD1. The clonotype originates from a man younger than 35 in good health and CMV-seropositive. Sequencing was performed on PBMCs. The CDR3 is CASSSPTGPNTEAFF. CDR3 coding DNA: TGTGCCAGCAGCTCCCCGACAGGGCCTAACACTGAAGCTTTCTTT.